What follows is one TCR beta chain and its context. No antigen is known for it. The sample is drawn from a study of cytomegalovirus exposure and HLA in healthy donors. General observations from the study: TCR beta chains associated with HLA were, in a later analysis, more clonally expanded than equally common others.

This CDR3 is 11 amino acids long. Trimming stripped 4 bases from V and 0 bases from J, with 3 bases between. Germline loops: CDR1 SQVTM, CDR2 ANQGSEA. It was with 60 Vbeta and 13 Jbeta primers that the PCR ran. The method was immunoSEQ multiplex PCR; TCRdb's version includes in-frame clones alone and lacks a portion of them. The profile shows approximately 130,000 clones, approximately 85% of them singletons. The receptor was isolated from a woman in her twenties or thirties in good health and CMV-seropositive. The chain recombines TRBV29-1 with TRBJ1-2; D is uncertain. What was sequenced was PBMCs. The CDR3 DNA follows: TGCAGCGTTGCAGCTAACTATGGCTACACCTTC. Translated, it gives CSVAANYGYTF. Full variable domain (missing parts from reference TRBV29-1 and TRBJ1-2): SAVISQKPSRDICQRGTSLTIQCQVDSQVTMMFWYRQQPGQSLTLIATANQGSEATYESGFVIDKFPISRPNLTFSTLTVSNMSPEDSSIYLCSVAANYGYTFGSGTRLTVV.